This is a list of T cell receptor beta chains from one sample in a study of cytomegalovirus exposure and HLA in healthy donors. Libraries were prepared by immunoSEQ multiplex PCR; TCRdb keeps only in-frame clonotypes and omits some of them. The sample shows around 40,000 clones, about nine tenths of them seen only once. The sequenced sample consisted of PBMCs. Source of these receptors: a woman between 40 and 50 years old in good health and CMV-seropositive. CDR3s include the opening cysteine and the closing phenylalanine or tryptophan. Each record gives: V gene, J gene, CDR3 length, D gene, clone size, CDR3 protein, CDR3 DNA. The D gene is left open where the match is weak. Clone size is stated in some rows and not others, as once, few, many or a class when expanded.

V gene: TRBV13
J gene: TRBJ1-1
CDR3 length: 17
D gene: TRBD1
clone size: NA
CDR3 protein: CASSAGTGVLGNTEAFF
CDR3 DNA: TGTGCCAGCAGCGCCGGGACAGGGGTCCTAGGGAACACTGAAGCTTTCTTT

V gene: TRBV19
J gene: TRBJ1-1
CDR3 length: 15
D gene: NA
clone size: once
CDR3 protein: CASNEGVNVNTEAFF
CDR3 DNA: TGTGCCAGTAATGAGGGGGTGAACGTAAACACTGAAGCTTTCTTT

V gene: TRBV7-9
J gene: TRBJ2-3
CDR3 length: 15
D gene: TRBD2
clone size: NA
CDR3 protein: CASSLGGGVTDTQYF
CDR3 DNA: TGTGCCAGCAGCTTGGGCGGGGGGGTCACAGATACGCAGTATTTT

V gene: TRBV27
J gene: TRBJ2-7
CDR3 length: 14
D gene: TRBD1
clone size: few
CDR3 protein: CASSRTGGAYEQYF
CDR3 DNA: TGTGCCAGCAGTAGGACAGGGGGCGCCTACGAGCAGTACTTC

V gene: TRBV5-1
J gene: TRBJ2-4
CDR3 length: 16
D gene: TRBD1
clone size: NA
CDR3 protein: CASSLVGQGSGGNQYF
CDR3 DNA: TGCGCCAGCAGCTTGGTAGGACAGGGGTCCGGCGGGAACCAGTACTTC

V gene: TRBV28
J gene: TRBJ2-1
CDR3 length: 16
D gene: TRBD2
clone size: NA
CDR3 protein: CASSLGTMREAYEQFF
CDR3 DNA: TGTGCCAGCAGTTTGGGAACCATGCGGGAGGCATATGAGCAGTTCTTC

V gene: TRBV2
J gene: TRBJ2-4
CDR3 length: 11
D gene: NA
clone size: NA
CDR3 protein: CASSRENIQYF
CDR3 DNA: TGTGCCAGCAGTAGAGAAAACATTCAGTACTTC

V gene: TRBV25-1
J gene: TRBJ2-3
CDR3 length: 15
D gene: NA
clone size: NA
CDR3 protein: CASSDPRQGTDTQYF
CDR3 DNA: TGTGCCAGCAGTGATCCCAGGCAGGGCACAGATACGCAGTATTTT

V gene: TRBV28
J gene: TRBJ2-1
CDR3 length: 17
D gene: TRBD2
clone size: NA
CDR3 protein: CASSSKASGRTYNEQFF
CDR3 DNA: TGTGCCAGCAGTTCTAAAGCTAGCGGGAGGACCTACAATGAGCAGTTCTTC

V gene: TRBV7-2
J gene: TRBJ2-1
CDR3 length: 15
D gene: NA
clone size: once
CDR3 protein: CASSPGGLVGGEQFF
CDR3 DNA: TGTGCCAGCAGCCCAGGAGGACTAGTAGGGGGTGAGCAGTTCTTC

V gene: TRBV7-2
J gene: TRBJ2-1
CDR3 length: 15
D gene: TRBD2
clone size: NA
CDR3 protein: CASSPQASGRNEQFF
CDR3 DNA: TGTGCCAGCAGTCCGCAGGCTAGCGGGAGGAATGAGCAGTTCTTC

V gene: TRBV28
J gene: TRBJ1-4
CDR3 length: 14
D gene: TRBD1
clone size: NA
CDR3 protein: CASSFQTGGEKLFF
CDR3 DNA: TGTGCCAGCAGTTTCCAGACAGGGGGTGAAAAACTGTTTTTT

V gene: TRBV5-6
J gene: TRBJ1-2
CDR3 length: 18
D gene: NA
clone size: NA
CDR3 protein: CASSFGGLWSTLNYGYTF
CDR3 DNA: TGTGCCAGCAGCTTCGGGGGGTTATGGAGCACGTTAAACTATGGCTACACCTTC

V gene: TRBV25-1
J gene: TRBJ1-3
CDR3 length: 14
D gene: NA
clone size: NA
CDR3 protein: CASSARNSGNTIYF
CDR3 DNA: TGTGCCAGCAGTGCCAGGAACTCTGGAAACACCATATATTTT

V gene: TRBV6-5
J gene: TRBJ2-7
CDR3 length: 15
D gene: TRBD1
clone size: NA
CDR3 protein: CASSYQDRGPYEQYF
CDR3 DNA: TGTGCCAGCAGTTACCAGGACAGGGGGCCTTACGAGCAGTACTTC

V gene: TRBV6-6
J gene: TRBJ1-3
CDR3 length: 14
D gene: NA
clone size: once
CDR3 protein: CASGKDSLYNTIYF
CDR3 DNA: TGTGCCAGCGGAAAGGACAGTTTGTATAACACCATATATTTT

V gene: TRBV19
J gene: TRBJ2-2
CDR3 length: 17
D gene: TRBD2
clone size: NA
CDR3 protein: CASSVPTSGRGAGELFF
CDR3 DNA: TGTGCCAGTAGTGTGCCGACTAGCGGGAGGGGAGCCGGGGAGCTGTTTTTT

V gene: TRBV6-1
J gene: TRBJ2-5
CDR3 length: 14
D gene: NA
clone size: NA
CDR3 protein: CASSPSAGQETQYF
CDR3 DNA: TGTGCCAGCAGTCCGTCCGCGGGCCAAGAGACCCAGTACTTC

V gene: TRBV10-3
J gene: TRBJ1-2
CDR3 length: 12
D gene: NA
clone size: few
CDR3 protein: CAISDAGRGYTF
CDR3 DNA: TGTGCCATCAGCGACGCAGGGCGTGGCTACACCTTC

V gene: TRBV7-2
J gene: TRBJ2-1
CDR3 length: 16
D gene: TRBD2
clone size: NA
CDR3 protein: CASSREGGGPTGEQFF
CDR3 DNA: TGTGCCAGCAGCCGGGAGGGGGGTGGGCCCACCGGAGAGCAGTTCTTC